This T cell receptor (beta chain) was sequenced during a study of T cell changes during pregnancy in multiple sclerosis. CDR3 size: 18 residues. Germline assignment: CDR1 SGHTA and CDR2 FQGTGA. V lost 2 bases to trimming and J lost 0 bases; unmatched junction nucleotides: 4. The data were produced by immunoSEQ multiplex PCR, yet TCRdb's version contains in-frame clones alone and is incomplete. The sample has some 25,000 clones; more than 75% are singletons. This chain links TRBV7-3 with TRBJ2-2; 12 bases are a match to TRBD2. Material: CD4+ T cells from peripheral blood mononuclear cells, obtained in the first trimester of pregnancy. The sequence was obtained from a female donor in good health, enrolled as a control in a pregnancy study. CDR3 region: CASSLWTSGVSNTGELFF. CDR3 in DNA: TGTGCCAGCAGCTTATGGACTAGCGGGGTATCGAACACCGGGGAGCTGTTTTTT.